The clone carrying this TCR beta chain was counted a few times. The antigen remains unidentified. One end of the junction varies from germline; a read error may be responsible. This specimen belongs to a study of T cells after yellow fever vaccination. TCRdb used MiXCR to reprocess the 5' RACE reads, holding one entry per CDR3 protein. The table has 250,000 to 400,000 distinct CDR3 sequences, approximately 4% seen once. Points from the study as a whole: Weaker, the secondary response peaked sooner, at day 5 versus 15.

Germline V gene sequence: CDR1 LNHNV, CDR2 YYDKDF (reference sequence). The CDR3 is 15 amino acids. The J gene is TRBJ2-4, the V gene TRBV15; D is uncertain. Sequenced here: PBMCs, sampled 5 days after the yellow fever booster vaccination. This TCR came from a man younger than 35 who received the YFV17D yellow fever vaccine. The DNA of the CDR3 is TGTGCCATCAGCCAACCCCCTATAGCCAAAAACATTCAGTACTTC. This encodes CAISQPPIAKNIQYF. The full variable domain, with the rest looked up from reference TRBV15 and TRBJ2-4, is DAMVIQNPRYQVTQFGKPVTLSCSQTLNHNVMYWYQQKSSQAPKLLFHYYDKDFNNEADTPDNFQSRRPNTSFCFLDIRSPGLGDTAMYLCAISQPPIAKNIQYFGAGTRLSVL.